What follows are 2 T cell receptor beta chains derived from one specimen sequenced in a study of graft-versus-host responses after intestinal transplantation. Measured with immunoSEQ multiplex PCR; TCRdb has only the in-frame clones, and not every one. Among about 93,000 clones, roughly 80% were seen once, and the ten largest hold around 0.83%. No antigen has been assigned to these receptors. The specimen comprised unstimulated CD4+ T cells sorted from spleen or lymph node cells, sampled before intestinal transplant. All receptors derive from a human donor who received an intestinal transplant.

The CDR3 is CASSYGTGTNQPQHF. CDR3 nucleotide sequence: TGTGCCAGCAGTTACGGCACAGGGACCAATCAGCCCCAGCATTTT. The rearrangement links TRBV6-5 to TRBJ1-5, with D perhaps TRBD1 (6 bases). This CDR3 is 15 amino acids long. The V and J ends lost 2 bases and 3 bases respectively, with 11 bases between them. Per the germline V gene, CDR1 is MNHEY and CDR2 is SVGAGI.

The chain couples TRBV27 to TRBJ2-2, with 9 nucleotides matching TRBD2. The germline CDR1 and CDR2 sequences are MNHEY and SMNVEV (reference sequence). The CDR3 is made up of 15 amino acids. With V trimmed by 6 bases and J by 7 bases, 9 bases remained unmatched. This CDR3 reads CASSLAGAQGGELFF. The CDR3 DNA reads TGTGCCAGCAGCTTAGCGGGGGCCCAGGGCGGGGAGCTGTTTTTT.